These T cell receptor beta chains were read from a single sample in a study of long-term antiretroviral therapy in people with HIV. The repertoire was sequenced with immunoSEQ multiplex PCR; TCRdb's copy has only in-frame clones and lacks some. In the table there are about 28,000 clones, about 96% of which are singletons. The material was unsorted PBMCs, obtained roughly 6.3 years after starting antiretroviral therapy. These receptors came from a man in his thirties or forties with HIV. Each CDR3 is given with its conserved first and last residue. Fields, in order: clone size, D gene, V gene, J gene, CDR3 DNA, CDR3 protein. The D gene is left open where the match is weak. Not all rows give a size; the values are once, few, many and, for expanded clones, a class.

abundance: NA; d_gene: NA; v_gene: TRBV15; j_gene: TRBJ2-3; CDR3nt: TGTGCCACCAGCAAACGCCCGACCTTTTCACGGGATAGCACAGATACGCAGTATTTT; CDR3aa: CATSKRPTFSRDSTDTQYF
abundance: once; d_gene: TRBD2; v_gene: TRBV29-1; j_gene: TRBJ2-1; CDR3nt: TGCAGCGTGGCCCTGGGCGGGAGGACGTACAATGAGCAGTTCTTC; CDR3aa: CSVALGGRTYNEQFF
abundance: NA; d_gene: TRBD2; v_gene: TRBV28; j_gene: TRBJ2-1; CDR3nt: TGTGCCACCGCTAGCGGGACCTACAATGAGCAGTTCTTC; CDR3aa: CATASGTYNEQFF
abundance: NA; d_gene: TRBD1; v_gene: TRBV18; j_gene: TRBJ1-2; CDR3nt: TGTGCCAGCTCACCACCAACTTCGACAGGGGGTAACTATGGCTACACCTTC; CDR3aa: CASSPPTSTGGNYGYTF
abundance: NA; d_gene: NA; v_gene: TRBV9; j_gene: TRBJ2-1; CDR3nt: TGTGCCAGCAGCGTAGCTACACAGGGCAATGAGCAGTTCTTC; CDR3aa: CASSVATQGNEQFF
abundance: NA; d_gene: NA; v_gene: TRBV25-1; j_gene: TRBJ2-5; CDR3nt: TGTGCCAGCAGTGTCGGCGGGCTCAAAGAGACCCAGTACTTC; CDR3aa: CASSVGGLKETQYF
abundance: once; d_gene: NA; v_gene: TRBV27; j_gene: TRBJ1-5; CDR3nt: TGTGCCAGCAGCCCCACCGGGCAGGGGAACCAGCCCCAGCATTTT; CDR3aa: CASSPTGQGNQPQHF
abundance: NA; d_gene: NA; v_gene: TRBV5-5; j_gene: TRBJ1-5; CDR3nt: TGTGCCAGCAGCTTGGTCGCCAGCAATCAGCCCCAGCATTTT; CDR3aa: CASSLVASNQPQHF
abundance: NA; d_gene: NA; v_gene: TRBV29-1; j_gene: TRBJ2-5; CDR3nt: TGCAGCGTTTCGGACACGTACCAAGAGACCCAGTACTTC; CDR3aa: CSVSDTYQETQYF
abundance: NA; d_gene: NA; v_gene: TRBV7-9; j_gene: TRBJ1-2; CDR3nt: TGTGCCAGCAGCTTGGTATGGCGGGGCTACACCTTC; CDR3aa: CASSLVWRGYTF
abundance: NA; d_gene: TRBD1; v_gene: TRBV4-2; j_gene: TRBJ2-3; CDR3nt: TGTGCCAGCAGCCTGACAGGGCCGGGCATCGATACGCAGTATTTT; CDR3aa: CASSLTGPGIDTQYF
abundance: NA; d_gene: TRBD2; v_gene: TRBV11-2; j_gene: TRBJ2-2; CDR3nt: TGTGCCAGCAGAGGACTAGCGGGGGTCGCGAACACCGGGGAGCTGTTTTTT; CDR3aa: CASRGLAGVANTGELFF
abundance: once; d_gene: NA; v_gene: TRBV2; j_gene: TRBJ2-6; CDR3nt: TGTGCCAGCAGCTCCCGGACTGGGGCCAACGTCCTGACTTTC; CDR3aa: CASSSRTGANVLTF
abundance: once; d_gene: NA; v_gene: TRBV30; j_gene: TRBJ1-2; CDR3nt: TGTGCCTGGACGGACAGAACTAACTATGGCTACACCTTC; CDR3aa: CAWTDRTNYGYTF
abundance: few; d_gene: NA; v_gene: TRBV5-8; j_gene: TRBJ2-7; CDR3nt: TGTGCCAGCAGCGGAATCGAGGGGGACGAGCAGTACTTC; CDR3aa: CASSGIEGDEQYF
abundance: NA; d_gene: TRBD1; v_gene: TRBV2; j_gene: TRBJ1-5; CDR3nt: TGTGCCAGCAGCACAGACAGGGAGGTCAATCAGCCCCAGCATTTT; CDR3aa: CASSTDREVNQPQHF
abundance: few; d_gene: TRBD2; v_gene: TRBV4-2; j_gene: TRBJ2-1; CDR3nt: TGTGCCAGCAGCCAAGAACTAGCGGCCTCCAATGAGCAGTTCTTC; CDR3aa: CASSQELAASNEQFF
abundance: NA; d_gene: NA; v_gene: TRBV2; j_gene: TRBJ1-5; CDR3nt: TGTGCCAGCAGTGCAGGGGAGAGCAATCAGCCCCAGCATTTT; CDR3aa: CASSAGESNQPQHF
abundance: NA; d_gene: TRBD1; v_gene: TRBV28; j_gene: TRBJ2-7; CDR3nt: TGTGCCAGCAGGGGCCTCAGGGGGCCCTCCTACGAGCAGTACTTC; CDR3aa: CASRGLRGPSYEQYF
abundance: NA; d_gene: NA; v_gene: TRBV5-6; j_gene: TRBJ2-7; CDR3nt: TGTGCCAGCAGCTTCCGCGGGGGCAGCTCCTACGAGCAGTACTTC; CDR3aa: CASSFRGGSSYEQYF
abundance: NA; d_gene: TRBD2; v_gene: TRBV19; j_gene: TRBJ2-1; CDR3nt: TGTGCCAGTAGAACTAGCGGGGGTCCCCGGGAGCAGTTCTTC; CDR3aa: CASRTSGGPREQFF
abundance: few; d_gene: TRBD2; v_gene: TRBV28; j_gene: TRBJ2-7; CDR3nt: TGTGCCAGCAGTCCCGGGGGACTAGCGGCCTACGAGCAGTACTTC; CDR3aa: CASSPGGLAAYEQYF
abundance: NA; d_gene: NA; v_gene: TRBV27; j_gene: TRBJ2-7; CDR3nt: TGTGCCAGCAGTTCAGGGCACGAGCAGTACTTC; CDR3aa: CASSSGHEQYF
abundance: NA; d_gene: NA; v_gene: TRBV6-6; j_gene: TRBJ1-6; CDR3nt: TGTGCCACCGGGGGCCTGAATTCACCCCTCCACTTT; CDR3aa: CATGGLNSPLHF
abundance: NA; d_gene: NA; v_gene: TRBV7-9; j_gene: TRBJ2-3; CDR3nt: TGTGCCAGCAGCCCCTCCTGGGGCAGCCCTAGCACAGATACGCAGTATTTT; CDR3aa: CASSPSWGSPSTDTQYF
abundance: NA; d_gene: NA; v_gene: TRBV28; j_gene: TRBJ2-7; CDR3nt: TGTGCCAGCAGCGTCCCAGGGGTACCTCCCTACGAGCAGTACTTC; CDR3aa: CASSVPGVPPYEQYF
abundance: NA; d_gene: TRBD2; v_gene: TRBV6-4; j_gene: TRBJ2-3; CDR3nt: TGTGCCAGCAGTGACTCCTGGACTAGCGACACAGATACGCAGTATTTT; CDR3aa: CASSDSWTSDTDTQYF
abundance: NA; d_gene: NA; v_gene: TRBV27; j_gene: TRBJ2-7; CDR3nt: TGTGCCAGCAGTTTAAGGACAGCCTACGAGCAGTACTTC; CDR3aa: CASSLRTAYEQYF
abundance: NA; d_gene: TRBD2; v_gene: TRBV2; j_gene: TRBJ2-3; CDR3nt: TGTGCCCAGCAATTCGACCGGGGGGGCACAGATACGCAGTATTTT; CDR3aa: CAQQFDRGGTDTQYF
abundance: NA; d_gene: NA; v_gene: TRBV27; j_gene: TRBJ2-3; CDR3nt: TGTGCCAGCAGTTTACAGGACGGGGATACGCAGTATTTT; CDR3aa: CASSLQDGDTQYF
abundance: NA; d_gene: TRBD2; v_gene: TRBV4-3; j_gene: TRBJ2-5; CDR3nt: TGCGCCAGCAGCCAAGGCAAAACTAGCGGGGGAGAGACCCAGTACTTC; CDR3aa: CASSQGKTSGGETQYF
abundance: NA; d_gene: NA; v_gene: TRBV10-3; j_gene: TRBJ2-7; CDR3nt: TGTGCCATCAGACCGGGCGGGAAGGGGTCCGGGTTGAGCCCAGGCGAGCAGTACTTC; CDR3aa: CAIRPGGKGSGLSPGEQYF
abundance: NA; d_gene: TRBD1; v_gene: TRBV5-4; j_gene: TRBJ2-7; CDR3nt: TGTGCCAGCAGTCTGGAGGGGACAGGGTTCCACGAGCAGTACTTC; CDR3aa: CASSLEGTGFHEQYF
abundance: NA; d_gene: TRBD2; v_gene: TRBV11-2; j_gene: TRBJ2-7; CDR3nt: TGTGCCAGCAGTTCAACACGGGCGGGGGGATTAACCTACGAGCAGTACTTC; CDR3aa: CASSSTRAGGLTYEQYF
abundance: NA; d_gene: NA; v_gene: TRBV4-1; j_gene: TRBJ2-7; CDR3nt: TGCGCCAGCAGCCAAGATCTCAGGGTCCACGAGCAGTACTTC; CDR3aa: CASSQDLRVHEQYF
abundance: NA; d_gene: NA; v_gene: TRBV6-5; j_gene: TRBJ2-1; CDR3nt: TGTGCCAGCAGTGCGCTGGGTTCATGGAATGAGCAGTTCTTC; CDR3aa: CASSALGSWNEQFF
abundance: NA; d_gene: NA; v_gene: TRBV15; j_gene: TRBJ2-5; CDR3nt: TGTGCCACCAGCAGCCCCTCCGGAACCACGTTTATGGGCCAAGAGACCCAGTACTTC; CDR3aa: CATSSPSGTTFMGQETQYF
abundance: NA; d_gene: NA; v_gene: TRBV30; j_gene: TRBJ1-2; CDR3nt: TGTGCCTGGACCCCCCTATGGGTTACAGGAGCCTCTGGCTACACCTTC; CDR3aa: CAWTPLWVTGASGYTF
abundance: NA; d_gene: TRBD1; v_gene: TRBV4-1; j_gene: TRBJ2-7; CDR3nt: TGCGCCAGCAGCCAACAGGGACAGGGCACCTACGAGCAGTACTTC; CDR3aa: CASSQQGQGTYEQYF
abundance: once; d_gene: NA; v_gene: TRBV7-3; j_gene: TRBJ1-3; CDR3nt: TGTGCCAGCAGACAGGAAGGTGGAAACACCATATATTTT; CDR3aa: CASRQEGGNTIYF
abundance: NA; d_gene: TRBD1; v_gene: TRBV15; j_gene: TRBJ1-1; CDR3nt: TGTGCCACCAGCAGGGAGGACAGGGGATCTGAAGCTTTCTTT; CDR3aa: CATSREDRGSEAFF
abundance: NA; d_gene: TRBD1; v_gene: TRBV2; j_gene: TRBJ1-4; CDR3nt: TGTGCCAGCAGTGACCAGGGGGTCCGAGTCGGTGAAAAACTGTTTTTT; CDR3aa: CASSDQGVRVGEKLFF
abundance: NA; d_gene: TRBD2; v_gene: TRBV6-1; j_gene: TRBJ2-7; CDR3nt: TGTGCCAGCAGCGGGAAAGCGGGAGTCAGCGAGCAGTACTTC; CDR3aa: CASSGKAGVSEQYF
abundance: once; d_gene: NA; v_gene: TRBV19; j_gene: TRBJ2-7; CDR3nt: TGTGCCAGTAGTCTCGCTACAGGCGACTCCTACGAGCAGTACTTC; CDR3aa: CASSLATGDSYEQYF
abundance: NA; d_gene: TRBD1; v_gene: TRBV4-3; j_gene: TRBJ2-1; CDR3nt: TGCGCCAGCAGCCAAGAATTACGTTGGGACAGGGGTTTGAATGAGCAGTTCTTC; CDR3aa: CASSQELRWDRGLNEQFF
abundance: NA; d_gene: TRBD1; v_gene: TRBV6-5; j_gene: TRBJ2-3; CDR3nt: TGTGCCAGCGAAACAGGGGGCGGCACAGATACGCAGTATTTT; CDR3aa: CASETGGGTDTQYF
abundance: NA; d_gene: TRBD1; v_gene: TRBV30; j_gene: TRBJ1-1; CDR3nt: TGTGCCGCGGGACAGGGGTTCACTGAAGCTTTCTTT; CDR3aa: CAAGQGFTEAFF
abundance: NA; d_gene: NA; v_gene: TRBV7-8; j_gene: TRBJ2-7; CDR3nt: TGTGCCAGCAGCTTAGCCCCAGACGGAAACGAGCAGTACTTC; CDR3aa: CASSLAPDGNEQYF
abundance: NA; d_gene: NA; v_gene: TRBV10-3; j_gene: TRBJ1-5; CDR3nt: TGTGCCAGTACTATGGACAGTAGCAATCAGCCCCAGCATTTT; CDR3aa: CASTMDSSNQPQHF
abundance: NA; d_gene: NA; v_gene: TRBV13; j_gene: TRBJ1-1; CDR3nt: TGTGCCAGCAGCTTAGGCTCCAACACTGAAGCTTTCTTT; CDR3aa: CASSLGSNTEAFF
abundance: NA; d_gene: NA; v_gene: TRBV10-3; j_gene: TRBJ1-4; CDR3nt: TGTGCCATCAGTGAGCGGAAACCAACTAATGAAAAACTGTTTTTT; CDR3aa: CAISERKPTNEKLFF
abundance: NA; d_gene: TRBD2; v_gene: TRBV5-1; j_gene: TRBJ2-1; CDR3nt: TGCGCCAGCAGCCGGACTAGCGGGAGGTTAGTCTACAATGAGCAGTTCTTC; CDR3aa: CASSRTSGRLVYNEQFF
abundance: NA; d_gene: NA; v_gene: TRBV19; j_gene: TRBJ2-2; CDR3nt: TGTGCCAGTAGTTGGGGACGGAACACCGGGGAGCTGTTTTTT; CDR3aa: CASSWGRNTGELFF
abundance: NA; d_gene: NA; v_gene: TRBV6-6; j_gene: TRBJ2-2; CDR3nt: TGTGCCAGCAGTTACTCCGATCTGAACACCGGGGAGCTGTTTTTT; CDR3aa: CASSYSDLNTGELFF
abundance: NA; d_gene: TRBD2; v_gene: TRBV18; j_gene: TRBJ2-5; CDR3nt: TGTGCCAGCTCACCAAGAGCGGGGGGGCCAGAGACCCAGTACTTC; CDR3aa: CASSPRAGGPETQYF
abundance: NA; d_gene: NA; v_gene: TRBV9; j_gene: TRBJ1-5; CDR3nt: TGTGCCAGCAGCGTAGGAATTGCGGGACAGCCCCAGCATTTT; CDR3aa: CASSVGIAGQPQHF
abundance: NA; d_gene: NA; v_gene: TRBV5-1; j_gene: TRBJ1-2; CDR3nt: TGCGCCAGCAGCTTTTCGGGGACCTATGGCTACACCTTC; CDR3aa: CASSFSGTYGYTF
abundance: NA; d_gene: NA; v_gene: TRBV20-1; j_gene: TRBJ1-4; CDR3nt: TGCAGTGCTCTTAGGGGTGGACTGTTTTTT; CDR3aa: CSALRGGLFF
abundance: NA; d_gene: TRBD1; v_gene: TRBV4-1; j_gene: TRBJ2-7; CDR3nt: TGCGCCAGCAGCACTCCGGGACAGGGCCCCGACGAGCAGTACTTC; CDR3aa: CASSTPGQGPDEQYF
abundance: NA; d_gene: NA; v_gene: TRBV7-1; j_gene: TRBJ2-7; CDR3nt: TGTGCCAGCAGCTTCTCCGTCTACGAGCAGTACTTC; CDR3aa: CASSFSVYEQYF